One and the same sample provided the 21 T cell receptor beta chains below, sequenced in a study of T-cell memory formation after mild COVID-19. TCRdb re-derived calls from the 5' RACE reads in MiXCR, one entry per CDR3 protein. The sample records around 510,000 distinct CDR3 sequences, about 20% being singletons. Sequenced: PBMCs or a T cell subset sorted from them (not recorded which). The receptors here all came from an adult woman who had mild COVID-19 (a few samples of this study predate the infection). Cell type and time point are not known.

This clonotype showed up just a few times. V and J are TRBV14 and TRBJ2-1, with D tentatively TRBD2 (5 bases). The CDR3 loop spans 16 amino acids. CDR1 and CDR2 (germline): SGHDN, FVKESK. The germline V and J ends were trimmed by 5 bases and 0 bases, with 14 bases remaining between them. CDR3 loop: CASSSISAYSYNEQFF. The DNA of the CDR3 is TGTGCCAGCAGCTCCATTAGCGCCTACTCCTACAATGAGCAGTTCTTC. Full variable domain (remainder filled in from reference TRBV14 and TRBJ2-1): EAGVTQFPSHSVIEKGQTVTLRCDPISGHDNLYWYRRVMGKEIKFLLHFVKESKQDESGMPNNRFLAERTGGTYSTLKVQPAELEDSGVYFCASSSISAYSYNEQFFGPGTRLTVL.

This clonotype was detected a few times. V is TRBV27 and J is TRBJ2-2, with 10 bases lining up with TRBD2. CDR3 length equals 18 residues. Germline CDR1 and CDR2: MNHEY and SMNVEV (reference sequence). With V trimmed by 2 bases and J by 5 bases, 11 bases remained unmatched. CDR3 nucleotides: TGTGCCAGCAGTTTAGGTGTGGCAGCGGGAGGGAAAACCGGGGAGCTGTTTTTT. It translates to CASSLGVAAGGKTGELFF.

This chain uses TRBV29-1 with TRBJ1-5; D is undetermined. V shed 4 bases and J shed 0 bases, with 7 bases lying between them. The CDR3 loop spans 13 amino acids. From germline, CDR1 is SQVTM and CDR2 ANQGSEA. CDR3 sequence: CSVGGNSNQPQHF. The CDR3 nucleotides are TGCAGCGTTGGGGGAAATAGCAATCAGCCCCAGCATTTT.

This chain links TRBV7-2 with TRBJ1-3, with TRBD1 as a possible D gene (6 bases). Deletions cut 5 bases from V and 4 bases from J, with 15 bases between. Per the germline V gene, CDR1 is SGHTA and CDR2 is FQGNSA. This CDR3 is built from 15 residues. The CDR3 DNA reads as TGTGCCAGCAGCCTAGGGGGGACCATAGGAAACACCATATATTTT. Protein sequence: CASSLGGTIGNTIYF.

V usage is TRBV12-3 or TRBV12-4 and J usage is TRBJ1-1; 7 bases are shared with TRBD1. The CDR3 contains 11 residues. The J segment lost 7 bases and the V segment lost 7 bases, leaving 3 bases of the junction unmatched. This CDR3 is CASITGVEAFF. The CDR3 DNA is TGTGCCAGCATCACAGGGGTTGAAGCTTTCTTT.

The rearrangement joins TRBV3-1 to TRBJ2-3; TRBD2 aligns across 13 bases. J was trimmed by 0 bases and V by 3 bases; bases with no gene match: 3. The CDR3 is 17 residues long. Germline CDR1 LGHDT, CDR2 YNNKEL (reference sequence). CDR3 region: CASSQGLAGLSTDTQYF. The CDR3 DNA reads TGTGCCAGCAGCCAGGGACTAGCGGGACTGAGCACAGATACGCAGTATTTT.

The chain recombines TRBV7-2 with TRBJ1-3, with D unclear. Germline V CDR1 and CDR2: SGHTA, FQGNSA. This CDR3 has 14 amino acids. The V and J ends lost 2 bases and 0 bases respectively, with 5 bases between them. CDR3: CASSLSVSGNTIYF. The CDR3 DNA reads TGTGCCAGCAGCTTATCAGTCTCTGGAAACACCATATATTTT.

This sequence joins TRBV4-2 and TRBJ2-2; 10 nucleotides match TRBD2. Germline-derived CDR1 and CDR2 are LGHNA and YNFKEQ. The J segment lost 2 bases and the V segment lost 8 bases, leaving 8 bases of the junction unmatched. CDR3 length equals 16 residues. The CDR3 protein is CASGAGTSVNTGELFF. The CDR3 DNA sequence: TGTGCCAGCGGGGCCGGGACTAGCGTAAACACCGGGGAGCTGTTTTTT.

The V gene is TRBV5-5, the J gene TRBJ2-7; no clear D gene. CDR1 and CDR2 from the germline V gene are SGHKS and YYEKEE (reference sequence). The germline V and J ends were trimmed by 6 bases and 3 bases, with 16 bases remaining between them. The CDR3 covers 14 residues. The CDR3 nucleotides read TGTGCCAGCACCCCGTGGCAGCACTTCTACGAGCAGTACTTC. Its protein is CASTPWQHFYEQYF.

The rearrangement joins TRBV7-2 to TRBJ1-1; D is undetermined. V lost 1 base and J 6 bases, leaving 9 bases between the germline ends. Germline V gene sequence: CDR1 SGHTA, CDR2 FQGNSA. The CDR3 totals 13 residues. The CDR3, as DNA: TGTGCCAGCAGCTTAGAACGGGTCGCTGAAGCTTTCTTT. Amino acid sequence: CASSLERVAEAFF. Filled out from reference TRBV7-2 and TRBJ1-1, the complete variable domain reads GAGVSQSPSNKVTEKGKDVELRCDPISGHTALYWYRQSLGQGLEFLIYFQGNSAPDKSGLPSDRFSAERTGGSVSTLTIQRTQQEDSAVYLCASSLERVAEAFFGQGTRLTVV.

The chain carries TRBV28 and TRBJ2-3; 8 nucleotides align to TRBD2. The V gene end was trimmed by 2 bases and the J gene end by 5 bases; junction bases not matched to a gene: 9. Germline CDR1 and CDR2: MDHEN and SYDVKM. The CDR3 runs to 16 residues. CDR3 protein: CASSLLLAGPRDTQYF. CDR3 nucleotides: TGTGCCAGCAGTTTACTGCTAGCGGGCCCCCGAGATACGCAGTATTTT. Variable domain in full (rest from reference TRBV28 and TRBJ2-3): DVKVTQSSRYLVKRTGEKVFLECVQDMDHENMFWYRQDPGLGLRLIYFSYDVKMKEKGDIPEGYSVSREKKERFSLILESASTNQTSMYLCASSLLLAGPRDTQYFGPGTRLTVL.

In this sample, this clonotype turned up a few times. The chain uses TRBV15 and TRBJ2-3, with TRBD1 identical over 7 bases. V was pared by 4 bases and J by 2 bases, with 9 bases of the junction left unmatched. The CDR3 totals 16 residues. The germline V gene encodes CDR1 LNHNV and CDR2 YYDKDF (reference sequence). For the CDR3, the DNA is TGTGCCACCAGCACCGGCACAGGGGCCAACACAGATACGCAGTATTTT. This sequence encodes CATSTGTGANTDTQYF. The whole variable domain, filled in from reference TRBV15 and TRBJ2-3, reads DAMVIQNPRYQVTQFGKPVTLSCSQTLNHNVMYWYQQKSSQAPKLLFHYYDKDFNNEADTPDNFQSRRPNTSFCFLDIRSPGLGDTAMYLCATSTGTGANTDTQYFGPGTRLTVL.

V gene TRBV14 combines with J gene TRBJ2-1, with D possibly matching TRBD2 (6 bases). Germline CDR1 is SGHDN and CDR2 is FVKESK. Trimming removed 5 bases at V and 4 bases at J, with 15 bases between. The CDR3 spans 15 residues. CDR3 nucleotides: TGTGCCAGCAGCAGGCGGGAAACTAGATACAATGAGCAGTTCTTC. Protein product: CASSRRETRYNEQFF.

The J gene is TRBJ2-2, the V gene TRBV7-2; D is uncertain. Germline V gives CDR1 SGHTA, CDR2 FQGNSA. The CDR3 covers 14 residues. The V gene lost 0 bases and the J gene lost 4 bases, with 6 bases spanning the gap. This chain's CDR3 is CASSLATATGELFF. The CDR3 bases are TGTGCCAGCAGCTTAGCCACCGCCACCGGGGAGCTGTTTTTT.

This clonotype appeared a few times. This chain joins TRBV10-3 and TRBJ2-5; tentative D call: TRBD2 (5 bases). This CDR3 has 13 residues. Trimming shortened V by 6 bases and J by 1 base, and 9 bases separated the two germline ends. CDR1 ENHRY and CDR2 SYGVKD come from the germline V gene. The CDR3 loop is CAISPEAQETQYF. The CDR3 region has the DNA TGTGCCATCAGCCCGGAGGCCCAAGAGACCCAGTACTTC.

V usage is TRBV24-1 and J usage is TRBJ1-2; TRBD1 agrees at 8 bases. The CDR3 covers 14 residues. CDR1 and CDR2 from the germline V gene are KGHDR and SFDVKD. Unmatched junction bases numbered 1, after V lost 4 bases and J lost 1 base. Here the CDR3 DNA reads TGTGCCACCAGTGAGGACAGGGATAACTATGGCTACACCTTC. Translating it yields CATSEDRDNYGYTF.

The chain is built from TRBV27 and TRBJ2-2, with D perhaps TRBD2 (6 bases). The CDR3 is 15 residues long. CDR1 and CDR2 (germline): MNHEY, SMNVEV (reference sequence). Trimming cost V 1 base and J 1 base, with 7 bases left between them. The CDR3 DNA reads as TGTGCCAGCAGTTTATTAGCGGTGAACACCGGGGAGCTGTTTTTT. Protein sequence: CASSLLAVNTGELFF.

This clonotype has a handful of counts. The rearrangement uses TRBV6-2 or TRBV6-3 and TRBJ1-5; no firm D call. Trimming removed 6 bases from V and 9 bases from J, with 27 bases in between. The germline gives CDR1 MNHEY, CDR2 SVGEGT. The CDR3 is made up of 17 amino acids. The CDR3 reads CASRPPREGGPLRPQHF. The DNA for the CDR3 is TGTGCCAGCAGGCCCCCCCGTGAGGGAGGCCCGTTGCGGCCCCAGCATTTT.

This clonotype was counted at least ten times. This sequence joins TRBV4-1 and TRBJ2-1; 11 nucleotides agree with TRBD2. The J segment lost 10 bases and the V segment lost 0 bases, leaving 5 bases of the junction unmatched. The CDR3 spans 15 residues. CDR1 is MGHRA, CDR2 YSYEKL, per germline. CDR3 sequence reads: CASSQDSGGAREQFF. In nucleotides, the CDR3 is TGCGCCAGCAGCCAAGATAGCGGGGGGGCCCGAGAGCAGTTCTTC.

This clonotype has just a few counts. The V gene is TRBV6-6, the J gene TRBJ1-1; the match to TRBD1 covers 7 bases. The J segment lost 3 bases and the V segment lost 5 bases, leaving 6 bases of the junction unmatched. The length of the CDR3 is 14 residues. Germline CDR1 reads MNHNY; CDR2 reads SVGAGI (reference sequence). The CDR3: CASSIQGGDTEAFF. The CDR3 coding sequence is TGTGCCAGCAGTATTCAGGGGGGGGACACTGAAGCTTTCTTT.

The chain joins TRBV7-3 to TRBJ2-2, with 9 nucleotides matching TRBD1. The CDR3 is 15 residues long. The V segment lost 5 bases and the J segment 5 bases; nucleotides outside the gene matches: 6. Germline assignment: CDR1 SGHTA and CDR2 FQGTGA. This chain's CDR3 is CASSRTGAWTGELFF. The CDR3 nucleotides read TGTGCCAGCAGCCGGACAGGGGCCTGGACCGGGGAGCTGTTTTTT.